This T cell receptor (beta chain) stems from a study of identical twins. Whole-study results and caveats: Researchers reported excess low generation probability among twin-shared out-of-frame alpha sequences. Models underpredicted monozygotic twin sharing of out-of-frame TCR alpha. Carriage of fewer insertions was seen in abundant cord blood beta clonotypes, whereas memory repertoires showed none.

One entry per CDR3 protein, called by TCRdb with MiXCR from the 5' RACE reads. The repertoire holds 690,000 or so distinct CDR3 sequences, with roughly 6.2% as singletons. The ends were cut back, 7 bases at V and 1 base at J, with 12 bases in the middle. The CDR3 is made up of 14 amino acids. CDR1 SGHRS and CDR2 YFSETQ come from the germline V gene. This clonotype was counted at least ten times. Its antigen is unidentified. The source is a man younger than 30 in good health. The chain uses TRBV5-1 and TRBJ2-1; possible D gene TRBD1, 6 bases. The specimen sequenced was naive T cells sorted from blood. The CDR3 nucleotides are TGCGCCAGCTCGGGGACAAATTCCTACAATGAGCAGTTCTTC. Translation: CASSGTNSYNEQFF.